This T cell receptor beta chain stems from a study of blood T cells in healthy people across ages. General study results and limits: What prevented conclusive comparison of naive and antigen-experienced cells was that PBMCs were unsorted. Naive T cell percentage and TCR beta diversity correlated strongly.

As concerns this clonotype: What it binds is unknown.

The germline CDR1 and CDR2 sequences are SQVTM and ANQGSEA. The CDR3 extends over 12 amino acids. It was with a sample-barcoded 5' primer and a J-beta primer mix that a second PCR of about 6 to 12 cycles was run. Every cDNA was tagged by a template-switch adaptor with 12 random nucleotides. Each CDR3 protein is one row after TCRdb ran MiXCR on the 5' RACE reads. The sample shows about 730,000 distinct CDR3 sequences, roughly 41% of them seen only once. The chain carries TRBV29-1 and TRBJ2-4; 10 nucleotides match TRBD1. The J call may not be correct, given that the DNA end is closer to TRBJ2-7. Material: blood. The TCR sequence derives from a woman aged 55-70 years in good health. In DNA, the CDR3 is TGCAGCTCTAGACAGGGGGCGAACGAGCAGTACTTC. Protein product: CSSRQGANEQYF.